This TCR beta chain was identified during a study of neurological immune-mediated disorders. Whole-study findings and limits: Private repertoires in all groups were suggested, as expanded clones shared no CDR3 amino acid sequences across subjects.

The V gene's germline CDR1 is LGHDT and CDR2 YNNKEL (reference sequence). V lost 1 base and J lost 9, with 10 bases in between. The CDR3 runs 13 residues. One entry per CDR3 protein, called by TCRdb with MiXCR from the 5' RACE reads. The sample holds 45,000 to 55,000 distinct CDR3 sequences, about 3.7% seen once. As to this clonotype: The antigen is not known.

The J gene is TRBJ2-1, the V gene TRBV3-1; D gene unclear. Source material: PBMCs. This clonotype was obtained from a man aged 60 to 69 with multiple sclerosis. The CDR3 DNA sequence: TGTGCCAGCAGCCAAGGGTATAGGACTGAGCAGTTCTTC. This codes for CASSQGYRTEQFF.